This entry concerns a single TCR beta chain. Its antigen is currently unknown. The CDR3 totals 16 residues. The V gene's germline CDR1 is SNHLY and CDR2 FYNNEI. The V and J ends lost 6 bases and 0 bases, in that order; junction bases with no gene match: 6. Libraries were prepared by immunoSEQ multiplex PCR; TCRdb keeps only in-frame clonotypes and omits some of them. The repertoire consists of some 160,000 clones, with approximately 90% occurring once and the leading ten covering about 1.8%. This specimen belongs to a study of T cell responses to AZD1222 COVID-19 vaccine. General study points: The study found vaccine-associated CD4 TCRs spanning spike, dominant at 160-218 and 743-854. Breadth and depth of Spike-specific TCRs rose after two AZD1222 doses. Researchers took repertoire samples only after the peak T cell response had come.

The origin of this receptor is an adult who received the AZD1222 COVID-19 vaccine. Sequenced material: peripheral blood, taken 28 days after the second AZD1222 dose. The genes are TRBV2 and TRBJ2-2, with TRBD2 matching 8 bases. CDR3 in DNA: TGTGCCAGCAGCCTTAGCGGGATTTCGAACACCGGGGAGCTGTTTTTT. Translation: CASSLSGISNTGELFF.